This T cell receptor beta chain was identified during a study of T-cell reconstitution after alpha-beta-depleted transplantation in children. Findings and limits, study-wide: It was newly produced T cells that mostly accounted for T-cell counts and diversity one year after transplant. High day-60 TCRbeta diversity in some patients came from surviving recipient T cells and thymic progenitors. Reportedly, roughly two months post-transplant, alpha-beta T cells arose from several hundred expanded graft clones.

This sample's TCRbeta library carried unique molecular identifier barcodes. TCRdb independently ran MiXCR on the PCR reads; one entry per CDR3 protein. The sample has around 490,000 distinct CDR3 sequences, about an eighth seen once. Germline V gives CDR1 SEHNR, CDR2 FQNEAQ (reference sequence). V gave up 0 bases and J gave up 7 bases, with 9 bases separating them. The length of the CDR3 is 13 residues. On this clonotype itself: The antigen is undetermined.

The sequences come from PBMCs, mostly from graft donor cells, collected 180 days after TCRalphabeta/CD19-depleted stem cell transplant. This TCR was sampled from a female patient aged 2-15 years who had a stem cell transplant for aplastic anemia, so the T cells may come from the graft donor. The chain links TRBV7-9 to TRBJ1-1; no clear D. The CDR3 region is CASSLAGGNEAFF. CDR3 DNA sequence: TGTGCCAGCAGCTTAGCCGGCGGCAATGAAGCTTTCTTT.